This T cell receptor beta chain originates from a study of metastatic and nonmetastatic thyroid tumors (dated by TCRdb to about 2020). Study-wide context: For patients with malignant and with benign thyroid disease, the researchers compared repertoires between peripheral blood samples and tumor or nodule tissue samples. What the authors observed across the whole study: TCR beta diversity was reported as significantly higher in malignant tumors than in benign nodules, in both blood and tumor samples.

Before undergoing thyroid surgery, none of the patients had been given any kind of treatment. Using T-cell receptor beta sequencing, the researchers looked back retrospectively at clinical samples from patients, gathered between about 2012 and 2019. To prepare the library, PCR was applied. TCRdb names Illumina HiSeq 4000 as the instrument used. High-throughput sequencing was used to profile the CDR3 region of the TCR beta-chain in every patient. From the authors' description of their analysis: A classifier to discriminate distant-metastatic papillary thyroid cancer patients was built from CDR3 differences across clinicopathological groups. To measure repertoire diversity the researchers used the Shannon index, while the Morisita-Horn index served to gauge how similar the tumor and blood repertoires were. TCRdb trimmed public reads at Q25 via fastp, called clones via MiXCR and kept in-frame beta chains. The authors' filters were not applied to this entry. Counted in this sample were about 40,000 clones; 10% to 12% of them appeared once. The top ten constitute under 30% of the sample.

At the junction V is shortened by 1 base and J by 7 bases, with 10 bases in between. Sequences LGHDT (CDR1) and YNNKEL (CDR2) are obtained from the germline V gene (reference sequence). The CDR3 measures 13 amino acids from cysteine to phenylalanine. The DNA shown is the 39-base CDR3, in frame from base 1. This clone was seen at least ten times. Its antigen target is currently unknown. Base qualities are not recorded, but no much larger clone differs from it by a single base. Sequenced material: blood. Rearrangement joined TRBV3-1 to TRBJ1-2; the D gene identity is not certain. This clonotype was sampled from a female donor with papillary thyroid cancer or a benign thyroid nodule (not recorded which). Some clones in this sample may be carry-over from other donors' samples. Read as DNA, the sequence is TGTGCCAGCAGCCAAGGGGAAAAGGGTGGCTACACCTTC. Protein translation: CASSQGEKGGYTF.